This TCR beta chain stems from a study of vaccination and CD4 T cells after COVID-19. Concerning this clonotype itself: Its antigen remains unidentified.

Looked up from germline, CDR1 is SGHTA and CDR2 is FQGNSA. Trimming stripped 4 bases from V and 1 base from J, with 10 bases between. The CDR3 covers 14 residues. The treatment denotes: approximately 9-day PBMC culture with coronavirus spike peptide pools or control peptides (ViraFEST assay). Gathering of the CD4+ T cells, from the unexposed donor, took place before the COVID-19 pandemic (2011-2018). Fresh IL-2 medium replaced half the culture medium on days 3 and 7. The Oncomine TCR Beta short-read assay was applied to DNA of cultured CD4+ T cells. CD4+ T cells were cultured, and genomic DNA was extracted from them. TCRdb re-called the PCR reads through MiXCR, storing one row per CDR3 protein. Among about 7,400 distinct CDR3 sequences listed, around 49% were seen once.

The source material was CD4+ T cells from blood, cultured in vitro. The sequence was obtained from a human donor in good health. The gene calls are TRBV7-2 and TRBJ2-5; tentative D call: TRBD2 (6 bases). CDR3 sequence: CASSWGGLQETQYF. The CDR3, as DNA: TGTGCCAGCAGCTGGGGAGGCCTCCAAGAGACCCAGTACTTC. Combining the CDR3 with reference TRBV7-2 and TRBJ2-5 gives the whole variable domain GAGVSQSPSNKVTEKGKDVELRCDPISGHTALYWYRQSLGQGLEFLIYFQGNSAPDKSGLPSDRFSAERTGGSVSTLTIQRTQQEDSAVYLCASSWGGLQETQYFGPGTRLLVL.